This T cell receptor beta chain was recorded in a study of blood T cells in healthy people across ages (dated by TCRdb to about 2015). Turning to the overall study: In model experiments, template switching captured about one uniquely barcoded TCR beta cDNA molecule for every two T cells. To track age-related changes in TCR beta repertoire diversity, the study relied on deep sequencing normalized with unique cDNA molecular identifiers. The donors were divided into four age groups: young (average around 16 years), middle-aged (approximately 39), aged (roughly 66) and long-lived (about 90). To avoid experimental bias, donors of different ages were randomly spread across the sequencing lanes. For two donors (one aged 18 to 29 and one aged 80 or older), the study analyzed two additional independent replicas of 1 million unique cDNA reads from the same blood draw. Study-wide conclusions, independent of this receptor: Observed TCR beta diversity per million T cells fell roughly linearly with age, and a significant reduction was already apparent by age approximately 41. Observed TCR beta diversity correlated strongly with the percentage of naive T cells measured by flow cytometry. Estimates of total diversity from one million sequenced T cells were regarded as lower bounds and underestimates. Compared with the aged group, the long-lived group had more naive CD4+ T cells, fewer expanded clones and increased TCR diversity, suggesting age selection. Because donor CMV infection status was unknown, age-related changes in expanded clonotypes were potentially confounded. Because profiling used bulk unsorted PBMCs, naive and antigen-experienced compartments could not be compared conclusively.

This clonotype was counted only a few times. No cognate antigen has been identified for it. Qualities for individual bases were not recorded, and no much larger clone is one base off. The protocol used for the library was 5' RACE. Instrument used: Illumina HiSeq 2500. A second PCR of roughly 7 to 11 cycles was performed with a sample-barcoded 5' primer and a J-beta primer mix. A unique molecular identifier was introduced onto each TCR beta cDNA molecule by a template-switch 5' adaptor carrying 12 random nucleotides. Each sample yielded at least 2.5 million CDR3-containing paired-end reads. The Mint cDNA synthesis kit, primed by a TRBC-specific oligonucleotide, was used to synthesize first-strand cDNA from all RNA. After uracil-DNA glycosylase treatment, a first 18-cycle PCR used universal primers M1SS and BC2_uni_R on all cDNA. As for the original processing: Each sample was normalized by randomly selecting 1 million high-quality reads, each carrying a distinct molecular identifier. Instead of being binned into consensus sequences, reads with shared molecular identifiers were discarded. MiTCR, run with a Q25 quality threshold and the strictest error-elimination algorithm, handled CDR3 identification, clonotype clustering and error correction. A nonparametric unseen species model with Euler transformation was used to estimate lower-bound total TCR beta diversity. TCRdb applied fastp at Q25 and MiXCR to the public reads, then kept only in-frame beta chains. Duplicate CDR3 protein sequences are folded into a single record with the most common DNA and genes. The V and J calls, along with clone size, are taken from TCRdb and not from the paper's own processing. Across this sample there are about 780,000 distinct CDR3 sequences, with more than 35% seen only once. The ten top clones hold 15% to 20% of the sample.

The donors were roughly 38 Caucasian individuals from Russia, aged 6 to 90 years, who were systemically healthy. Each donor gave ten milliliters of peripheral blood, drawn into EDTA-treated Vacutainer tubes. Ficoll-Paque density-gradient centrifugation was used to isolate PBMCs, with at least 6.5 million per sample. Trizol reagent was used to extract total RNA from PBMCs, with at least 5.5 micrograms per sample. For every donor, flow cytometry on a PBMC aliquot measured the percentage of naive CD45RAhigh/CD27high T cells. Sequencing was done on a sample of blood. The sequence derives from an older man in good health.

CDR3 loop: CSARRVRNTEAFF. The DNA sequence is given as TGCAGTGCCCGCAGGGTTCGGAACACTGAAGCTTTCTTT. The chain couples TRBV20-1 to TRBJ1-1, and TRBD1 may be the D gene, going by 5 matching bases. CDR1 and CDR2, per the germline V gene (reference sequence), are DFQATT and SNEGSKA. Including the terminal cysteine and phenylalanine, the CDR3 comprises 13 residues. Only the CDR3 DNA stays, 39 bases, in frame from base 1. A distance of 12 bases separates the germline ends of V and J, which lose 6 bases and 1 base respectively.